These 21 T cell receptor beta chains share one sample of origin, sequenced in a study of T cells in Graves' hyperthyroidism and ophthalmopathy. From RNA transcripts, TCR beta CDR3 regions were amplified. The HTBI primer set was used in a first-round RT-PCR of the TCR CDR3. TCRdb reprocessed the multiplex PCR reads with MiXCR, giving one entry per CDR3 protein. The profile shows approximately 520,000 distinct CDR3 sequences, less than 25% of them singletons. The sample consisted of blood. Receptor source: a man aged 18-30 years with Graves' hyperthyroidism.

Worth noting for this clonotype: With a much larger clone just one base away, this may be a read error. V usage is TRBV6-2 or TRBV6-3 and J usage is TRBJ2-2, with 7 bases aligning to TRBD1. This CDR3 is built from 17 residues. The germline V gene encodes CDR1 MNHEY and CDR2 SVGEGT. The V gene end was trimmed by 8 bases and the J gene end by 3 bases; junction bases not matched to a gene: 15. As DNA, the CDR3 is TGTGCCAGCGGCGCCGGGACAGTTAGCACGGACACCGGGGAGCTGTTTTTT. Its translation is CASGAGTVSTDTGELFF.

There are many counts of this clonotype. The J gene is TRBJ1-5, the V gene TRBV12-3 or TRBV12-4; D ambiguous. V was clipped by 3 bases and J by 8 bases, with 8 bases between them. There are 12 residues in the CDR3. Here the CDR3 reads CASSFPREPQHF. Here the CDR3 DNA reads TGTGCCAGCAGTTTCCCCCGGGAGCCCCAGCATTTT.

This clonotype showed up many times. The gene calls are TRBV5-1 and TRBJ1-2; the match to TRBD1 covers 7 bases. In germline, CDR1 is SGHRS, CDR2 YFSETQ. V gave up 4 bases and J gave up 4 bases; unmatched junction bases: 7. The CDR3 sequence is 14 residues long. This CDR3 is CASSPGTDLYGYTF. CDR3 sequence (DNA): TGCGCCAGCAGCCCGGGGACAGACCTCTATGGCTACACCTTC.

The table lists this clonotype with many counts. This CDR3 reads CASSLGGAASGGQETQYF. The CDR3, as DNA: TGTGCCAGCAGCTTAGGCGGGGCGGCTAGCGGGGGTCAAGAGACCCAGTACTTC. The V gene is TRBV11-2, the J gene TRBJ2-5, with 10 bases lining up with TRBD2. The junction had 10 bases not matched to a gene; V was cut back by 1 base and J by 2 bases. CDR3 length: 18 amino acids. Germline CDR1 SGHAT, CDR2 FQNNGV.

This clonotype was detected many times. J is TRBJ2-6 and V is TRBV6-1, with no clear D. The V gene's germline CDR1 is MNHNS and CDR2 SASEGT. V shed 2 bases and J shed 1 base, with 9 bases lying between them. This CDR3 is 16 amino acids long. The CDR3: CASSERTRSGANVLTF. In DNA, the CDR3 is TGTGCCAGCAGTGAACGAACGAGATCTGGGGCCAACGTCCTGACTTTC.

This clonotype was seen many times. This chain links TRBV28 with TRBJ1-2, with no clear D. The CDR3 extends over 13 amino acids. Germline lookup yields CDR1 MDHEN and CDR2 SYDVKM. The V and J ends lost 4 bases and 1 base respectively, with 7 bases between them. CDR3 residues: CASSWNLNYGYTF. The CDR3 DNA sequence: TGTGCCAGCAGTTGGAACCTTAACTATGGCTACACCTTC.

This clonotype was detected only a few times. CDR3: CASSYIKNSGNTIYF. CDR3 bases: TGTGCCAGCAGTTACATTAAGAACTCTGGAAACACCATATATTTT. The V gene is TRBV6-5, the J gene TRBJ1-3; no clear D gene. The V and J ends lost 2 bases and 0 bases respectively, with 8 bases between them. The CDR3 has 15 amino acids. Germline lookup yields CDR1 MNHEY and CDR2 SVGAGI.

The table lists this clonotype with a few counts. This chain uses TRBV19 with TRBJ2-7; D is ambiguous. The V gene's germline CDR1 is LNHDA and CDR2 SQIVND (reference sequence). The CDR3 contains 13 residues. V lost 4 bases, J lost 3 bases, and 10 bases lay in between. CDR3 sequence reads: CASSKQFGYEQYF. As DNA, the CDR3 is TGTGCCAGTAGTAAGCAGTTCGGCTACGAGCAGTACTTC.

This clonotype has ten or more counts. This rearrangement joins TRBV19 to TRBJ1-1, with D unclear. Trimming removed 7 bases at V and 1 base at J, with 7 bases between. The V gene's germline CDR1 is LNHDA and CDR2 SQIVND (reference sequence). The CDR3 spans 12 residues. The CDR3 here is CASTPGNTEAFF. The CDR3 coding sequence is TGTGCCAGTACTCCGGGGAACACTGAAGCTTTCTTT.

This clonotype was recorded at least ten times. The rearrangement links TRBV7-8 to TRBJ1-2; D not resolved. Germline V gene data show CDR1 as SGHVS and CDR2 as FQNEAQ. The CDR3 is 18 amino acids. The V end lost 0 bases, the J end lost 0 bases, and 17 bases lay between the germline ends. CDR3 sequence reads: CASSLALLQTGANYGYTF. CDR3 nucleotides: TGTGCCAGCAGCTTAGCGCTCTTACAAACGGGAGCTAACTATGGCTACACCTTC.

This clonotype came up a few times. Here the CDR3 reads CASSQVGPRDPYSPLHF. The CDR3 bases are TGTGCCAGCAGCCAAGTCGGACCCCGGGACCCATATTCACCCCTCCACTTT. This chain links TRBV14 with TRBJ1-6, with D maybe TRBD1 (5 bases). Germline CDR1 SGHDN, CDR2 FVKESK. The CDR3 sequence is 17 residues long. Trimming removed 1 base at V and 8 bases at J, with 18 bases between.

This clonotype was seen a handful of times. One base away lies a much larger clone, so this may be a sequencing read error. V usage is TRBV12-3 or TRBV12-4 and J usage is TRBJ2-7, with 7 bases that match TRBD1. There are 13 residues in the CDR3. The CDR3 region has the DNA TGTGCCAGCGCGACAGGGTTGAACCACGAGCAGTGCTTC. As protein: CASATGLNHEQCF.

This chain connects TRBV11-2 to TRBJ2-5; TRBD2 aligns across 11 bases. The CDR3 totals 18 residues. Losses at the gene ends were 0 bases for V and 1 base for J; bases not matched to a gene: 7. Germline V gives CDR1 SGHAT, CDR2 FQNNGV. DNA of the CDR3: TGTGCCAGCAGCTTAGACTGGGTAGCGGGGGGGACCCAAGAGACCCAGTACTTC. This translates into CASSLDWVAGGTQETQYF. Looking up the rest from reference TRBV11-2 and TRBJ2-5 gives the full variable domain: EAGVAQSPRYKIIEKRQSVAFWCNPISGHATLYWYQQILGQGPKLLIQFQNNGVVDDSQLPKDRFSAERLKGVDSTLKIQPAKLEDSAVYLCASSLDWVAGGTQETQYFGPGTRLLVL.

This chain joins TRBV28 and TRBJ2-7, with D unclear. The CDR3 consists of 16 residues. Germline lookup yields CDR1 MDHEN and CDR2 SYDVKM. With 6 bases removed from V and 1 base from J, the gap between germline ends came to 19 bases. The CDR3 coding sequence is TGTGCCAGCAGCTTAGGCCTGGGGTCAGATTCCTACGAGCAGTACTTC. This sequence encodes CASSLGLGSDSYEQYF.

V is TRBV4-1 and J is TRBJ1-5; D uncertain. The V end lost 1 base, the J end lost 3 bases, and 10 bases lay between the germline ends. This CDR3 is 15 amino acids long. Per germline, CDR1 MGHRA and CDR2 YSYEKL. CDR3 DNA sequence: TGCGCCAGCAGCCAAGCGGGGAGTGACAATCAGCCCCAGCATTTT. It yields the protein CASSQAGSDNQPQHF.

The V call is TRBV6-2 or TRBV6-3, the J call TRBJ1-1, with 10 bases fitting TRBD1. CDR1 and CDR2 (germline): MNHEY, SVGEGT. V trimming: 2 bases; J trimming: 1 base; junction bases outside the gene matches: 10. CDR3 length: 18 residues. The CDR3 bases are TGTGCCAGCAGTTACGATACTGAGAGACAGGGGGCGAACACTGAAGCTTTCTTT. It codes for CASSYDTERQGANTEAFF.

V is TRBV27 and J is TRBJ1-1; TRBD1 is a possible D gene (6 bases). Germline V CDR1 and CDR2: MNHEY, SMNVEV (reference sequence). V was clipped by 4 bases and J by 8 bases, with 11 bases between them. The CDR3 runs to 12 residues. In nucleotides, the CDR3 is TGTGCCAGCAGTTCGCTCAGGGGCGAAGCTTTCTTT. Its translation: CASSSLRGEAFF.

This clonotype was seen ten or more times. The CDR3 is CSAQVSNTGELFF. CDR3 sequence (DNA): TGCAGTGCCCAGGTGTCGAACACCGGGGAGCTGTTTTTT. The chain links TRBV20-1 to TRBJ2-2, with D uncertain. Trimming shortened V by 6 bases and J by 0 bases, and 8 bases separated the two germline ends. In germline, CDR1 is DFQATT, CDR2 SNEGSKA (reference sequence). The CDR3 runs to 13 residues.

This rearrangement joins TRBV6-1 to TRBJ1-1, with TRBD1 matching over 7 bases. Looked up from germline, CDR1 is MNHNS and CDR2 is SASEGT. Germline trimming cut 4 bases from V and 1 base from J; bases unmatched to any gene: 12. The CDR3 consists of 17 residues. The CDR3 DNA sequence: TGTGCCAGCAGTGGCCCTCCGGACAGGCCAACGAACACTGAAGCTTTCTTT. This gives the protein CASSGPPDRPTNTEAFF.

In its sample, this clonotype was seen many times. This chain links TRBV6-1 with TRBJ1-1, with D perhaps TRBD1 (5 bases). Germline CDR1 is MNHNS and CDR2 is SASEGT. Between the trimmed V and J ends, which lost 2 bases and 8 bases, there was a span of 15 bases. This CDR3 has 14 residues. The CDR3 sequence is CASSELYGKGEAFF. The CDR3 DNA follows: TGTGCCAGCAGTGAATTGTATGGCAAGGGGGAAGCTTTCTTT.

This clonotype was picked up a small number of times. J is TRBJ1-1 and V is TRBV6-1; D is uncertain. From germline, CDR1 is MNHNS and CDR2 SASEGT. Trimming stripped 11 bases from V and 6 bases from J, with 22 bases between. This CDR3 is built from 14 residues. The CDR3 here is CAGEKALKGAEAFF. CDR3 sequence (DNA): TGTGCCGGCGAAAAGGCGCTCAAGGGAGCTGAAGCTTTCTTT.